The T cell receptor (beta chain) under discussion was sequenced for a study of blood T cell repertoires in COVID-19. The wider study: The United States, Italy and Spain were the sources of the acute and convalescent COVID-19 samples. Nucleic acid was either cDNA or gDNA, and it came from T cells, B-cell-depleted T cells, or PBMCs.

How the authors handled the data: Quantification of nucleated cells was approximated via reference gene primer amplification. Only in-frame clones appear in the TCRdb table, and some are missing; sequencing was by immunoSEQ multiplex PCR. Clonal size and the V and J genes are those of that table, whereas D and trimming came from the DNA. The sample has fewer than 120,000 clones, roughly 87% seen once; the top ten hold more than 4%. This CDR3 region has 13 residues. Germline loops: CDR1 MNHEY, CDR2 SVGAGI. The germline V and J ends were trimmed by 6 bases and 3 bases, with 12 bases remaining between them.

The sequence was collected from a human donor in a cohort sampled during active COVID-19. The chain recombines TRBV6-5 with TRBJ2-7; D perhaps matches TRBD2 (6 bases). Sequencing was performed on peripheral blood. Written as DNA, the CDR3 is TGTGCCAGCAGCCCCGGGGGTCGCTACGAGCAGTACTTC. Residues: CASSPGGRYEQYF.